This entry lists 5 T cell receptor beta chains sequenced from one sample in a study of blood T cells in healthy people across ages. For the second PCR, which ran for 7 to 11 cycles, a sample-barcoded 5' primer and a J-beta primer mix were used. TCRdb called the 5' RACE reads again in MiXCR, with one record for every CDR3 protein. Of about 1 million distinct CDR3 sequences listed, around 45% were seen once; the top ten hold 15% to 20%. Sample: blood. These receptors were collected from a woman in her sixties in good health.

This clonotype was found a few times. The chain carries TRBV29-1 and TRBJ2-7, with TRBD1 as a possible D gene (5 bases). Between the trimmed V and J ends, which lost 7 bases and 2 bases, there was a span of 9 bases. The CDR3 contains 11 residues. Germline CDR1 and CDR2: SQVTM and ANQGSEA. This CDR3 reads CSGGETYEQYF. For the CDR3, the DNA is TGCAGCGGGGGCGAGACCTACGAGCAGTACTTC.

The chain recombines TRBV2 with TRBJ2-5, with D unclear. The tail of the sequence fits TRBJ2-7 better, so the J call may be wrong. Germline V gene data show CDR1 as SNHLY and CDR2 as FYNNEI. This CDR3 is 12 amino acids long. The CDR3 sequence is CASSNLGYEQYF. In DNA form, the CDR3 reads TGTGCCAGCAGCAACCTAGGCTACGAGCAGTACTTC.

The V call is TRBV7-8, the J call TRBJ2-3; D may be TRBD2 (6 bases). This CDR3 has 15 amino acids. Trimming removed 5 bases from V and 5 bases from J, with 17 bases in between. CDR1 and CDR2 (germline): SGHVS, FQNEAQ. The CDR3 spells CASSPGLGGEDTQYF. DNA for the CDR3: TGTGCCAGCAGCCCAGGACTGGGCGGGGAAGATACGCAGTATTTT. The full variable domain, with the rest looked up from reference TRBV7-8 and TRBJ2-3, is GAGVSQSPRYKVAKRGQDVALRCDPISGHVSLFWYQQALGQGPEFLTYFQNEAQLDKSGLPSDRFFAERPEGSVSTLKIQRTQQEDSAVYLCASSPGLGGEDTQYFGPGTRLTVL.

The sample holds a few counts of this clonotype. The CDR3 region has the DNA TGCGCCAGCAGCTTACGGGACCAAACCTACGAGCAGTACTTC. Protein product: CASSLRDQTYEQYF. The chain couples TRBV5-1 to TRBJ2-7; D possibly matches TRBD1 or TRBD2 (5 bases each). Germline V gives CDR1 SGHRS, CDR2 YFSETQ. This CDR3 is built from 14 residues. Trimming pared 2 bases from V and 2 bases from J, leaving 11 bases between.

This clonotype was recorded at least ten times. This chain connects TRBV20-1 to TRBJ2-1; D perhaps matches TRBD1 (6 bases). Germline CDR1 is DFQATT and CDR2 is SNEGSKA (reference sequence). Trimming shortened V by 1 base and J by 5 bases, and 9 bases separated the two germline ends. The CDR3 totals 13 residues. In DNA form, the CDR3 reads TGCAGTGCTAGAGCCCGGACAGACAATGAGCAGTTCTTC. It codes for CSARARTDNEQFF.